This note documents a single T cell receptor beta chain sequence. Its specificity is unknown. The sample originates from a study of T-cell reconstitution after alpha-beta-depleted transplantation in children. Unique molecular identifiers were incorporated into the prepared TCRbeta library. TCRdb reanalysed the PCR reads using MiXCR and keeps one entry per CDR3 protein. In the table there are 250,000 to 400,000 distinct CDR3 sequences, roughly 25% of which are singletons. The CDR3 sequence is 12 residues long. CDR1 LGHNA and CDR2 YNFKEQ come from the germline V gene. The V and J ends lost 11 bases and 8 bases, in that order; junction bases with no gene match: 8. Study results and caveats: Several hundred expanded graft clones reportedly supplied alpha-beta T cells about two months after transplant. Some patients showed high day-60 TCRbeta diversity, which derived from surviving recipient T cells and thymic progenitors.

This receptor was taken from a male patient under 18 who had a stem cell transplant for acute lymphoblastic leukemia, so the T cells may come from the graft donor. Sequenced here: PBMCs, mostly from graft donor cells, sampled 180 days after TCRalphabeta/CD19-depleted stem cell transplant. V and J are TRBV4-2 and TRBJ2-3, with 9 nucleotides matching TRBD2. DNA for the CDR3: TGTGCCGTTAGCCCAGCGGGAGGTACGCAGTATTTT. This translates into CAVSPAGGTQYF.